This paragraph covers one T cell receptor beta chain sequence. Study processing details: It was from reference gene primer amplification that nucleated cell counts were estimated. Sequenced by immunoSEQ multiplex PCR; TCRdb stores in-frame clones only, minus some. Clonal size and the V and J genes are those of that table, whereas D and trimming came from the DNA. Of approximately 230,000 clones in the sample, roughly 88% were seen once. These data are taken from a study of blood T cell repertoires in COVID-19. Whole-study context: Whether acute or convalescent, the COVID-19 samples came from the United States, Italy and Spain. Sources were T cells, B-cell-depleted T cells, or PBMCs; the material itself was cDNA or gDNA.

The CDR3 spans 14 residues. From germline, CDR1 is MNHEY and CDR2 SVGAGI. Trimming cost V 6 bases and J 3 bases, with 15 bases left between them. This TCR was recovered from a woman in her forties who had recovered from COVID-19. The specimen sequenced was peripheral blood. The J gene is TRBJ2-7, the V gene TRBV6-5; tentatively, D is TRBD1 (5 bases). The CDR3 sequence is CASSQDSGNYEQYF. The CDR3 region has the DNA TGTGCCAGCAGCCAAGACAGTGGAAACTACGAGCAGTACTTC.